This T cell receptor beta chain appears in the sequencing data of a study of T cell responses to AZD1222 COVID-19 vaccine. CDR1 is LNHDA and CDR2 is SQIVND in the germline V gene (reference sequence). Between the trimmed V and J ends, which lost 4 bases and 6 bases, there was a span of 14 bases. This CDR3 comprises 14 residues. Clones were sequenced by immunoSEQ multiplex PCR, and TCRdb holds only the in-frame ones, with some missing. The sample has approximately 70,000 clones; roughly 84% are singletons. This clone was seen a handful of times. The chain combines TRBV19 with TRBJ2-3; tentative D call: TRBD1 (6 bases). The receptor was derived from an adult in good health. The specimen comprised peripheral blood, sampled on day 0 of AZD1222 vaccination. Here the CDR3 DNA reads TGTGCCAGTAGTAAGGGACAAGGAGAGGATACGCAGTATTTT. Amino acids: CASSKGQGEDTQYF. Variable domain in full (rest from reference TRBV19 and TRBJ2-3): DGGITQSPKYLFRKEGQNVTLSCEQNLNHDAMYWYRQDPGQGLRLIYYSQIVNDFQKGDIAEGYSVSREKKESFPLTVTSAQKNPTAFYLCASSKGQGEDTQYFGPGTRLTVL.